This T cell receptor (beta chain) was found in a study of OX40 agonist ivuxolimab in advanced cancers. Comments on this clone: What it binds is not known.

The assay was immunoSEQ multiplex PCR, and TCRdb's table has in-frame clones only and misses some. The sample comprises some 80,000 clones, nearly 90% of which are singletons, and under 0.9% rests with the top ten. The CDR3 contains 15 residues. The germline V gene has CDR1 MNHEY and CDR2 SMNVEV (reference sequence). V lost 0 bases to trimming and J lost 2 bases, with 10 bases between them. Study findings and constraints: Which antigen the expanded peripheral T cells recognized is unknown. CD4+ and CD8+ blood T cells expanded clonally by week 6 at 0.1 to 3.0 mg/kg.

The source of this sequence is an adult with an advanced solid tumor such as melanoma, head and neck, liver or kidney cancer. Sequenced here: CD4+ or CD8+ T cells sorted from blood, sampled in a trial of the OX40 agonist ivuxolimab. The genes are TRBV27 and TRBJ2-5, with D perhaps given as TRBD1 or TRBD2 (6 bases each). For the CDR3, the DNA is TGTGCCAGCAGTTTATCGCAAGGGGGGCAAGAGACCCAGTACTTC. Translation: CASSLSQGGQETQYF.